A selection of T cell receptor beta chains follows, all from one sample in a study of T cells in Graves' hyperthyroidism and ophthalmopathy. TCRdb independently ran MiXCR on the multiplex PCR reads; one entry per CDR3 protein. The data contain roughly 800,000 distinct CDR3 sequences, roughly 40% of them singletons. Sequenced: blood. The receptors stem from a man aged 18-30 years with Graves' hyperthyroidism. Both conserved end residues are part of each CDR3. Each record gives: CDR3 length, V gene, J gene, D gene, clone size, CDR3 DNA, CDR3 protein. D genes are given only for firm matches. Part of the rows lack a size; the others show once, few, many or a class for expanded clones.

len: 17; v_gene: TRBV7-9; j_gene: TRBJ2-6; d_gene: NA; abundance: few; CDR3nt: TGTGCCAGCAGCGCACGGACCCAGCTCTCTGGGGCCAACGTCCTGACTTTC; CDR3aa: CASSARTQLSGANVLTF
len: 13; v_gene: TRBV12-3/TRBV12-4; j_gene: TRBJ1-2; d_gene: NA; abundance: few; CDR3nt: TGTGCCAGCACTCTGGGGAAAGTCGGTGGCTACACCTTC; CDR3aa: CASTLGKVGGYTF
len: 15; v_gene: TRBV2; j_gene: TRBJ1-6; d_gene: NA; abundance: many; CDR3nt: TGTGCCAGCAGGAAGGGGCAACCCTATAATTCACCCCTCCACTTT; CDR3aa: CASRKGQPYNSPLHF
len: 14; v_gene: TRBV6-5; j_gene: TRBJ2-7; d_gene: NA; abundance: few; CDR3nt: TGTGCCAGCAATCTACCGGCGGACTCCTACGAGCAGTACTTC; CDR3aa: CASNLPADSYEQYF
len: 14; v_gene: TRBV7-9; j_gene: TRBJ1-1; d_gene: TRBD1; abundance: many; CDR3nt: TGTGCCAGCAGCCCGACCACAGGGGGCACTGAAGCTTTCTTT; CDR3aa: CASSPTTGGTEAFF
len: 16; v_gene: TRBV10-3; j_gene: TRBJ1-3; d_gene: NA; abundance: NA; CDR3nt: TGTGCCATCAGTACCGGGACACCGAGCTCTGGAAACACCATATATTTT; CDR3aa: CAISTGTPSSGNTIYF
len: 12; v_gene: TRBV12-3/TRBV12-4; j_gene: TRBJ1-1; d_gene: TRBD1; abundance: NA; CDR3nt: TGTGCCAGCAGTTTTCTCCAGGGGGACGCTTTCTTT; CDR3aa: CASSFLQGDAFF
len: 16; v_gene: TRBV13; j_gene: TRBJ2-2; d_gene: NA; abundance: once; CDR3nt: TGTGCCAGCAGCTTGGGCCAGGAGGGCACCACCGGGGAGCTGTTTTTT; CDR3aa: CASSLGQEGTTGELFF
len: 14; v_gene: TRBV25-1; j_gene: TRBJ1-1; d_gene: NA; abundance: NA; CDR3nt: TGTGCCAGCAGCGATCTTGGGTTGAACACTGAAGCTTTCTTT; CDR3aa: CASSDLGLNTEAFF
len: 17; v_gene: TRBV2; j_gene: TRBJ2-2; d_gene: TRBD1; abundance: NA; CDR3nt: TGTGCCAGCAGTGAAGGTGCGACAGGGATTAGGACCGGGGAGCTGTTTTTT; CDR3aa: CASSEGATGIRTGELFF
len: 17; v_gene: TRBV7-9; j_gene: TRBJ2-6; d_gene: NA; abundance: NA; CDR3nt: TGTGCCAGCAGCTTAGGGTCCGGGGGAACTGGGGCCAACGTCCTGACTTTC; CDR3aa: CASSLGSGGTGANVLTF
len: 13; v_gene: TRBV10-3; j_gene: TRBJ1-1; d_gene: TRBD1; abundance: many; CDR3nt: TGTGCCATCAGTGGGACAGGGGAAACTGAAGCTTTCTTT; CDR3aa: CAISGTGETEAFF
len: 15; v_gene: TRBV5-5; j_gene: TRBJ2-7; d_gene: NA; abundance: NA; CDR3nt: TGTGCCAGCAGCCTGGAGACAGAGAGACTCTACGAGCAGTACTTC; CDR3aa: CASSLETERLYEQYF
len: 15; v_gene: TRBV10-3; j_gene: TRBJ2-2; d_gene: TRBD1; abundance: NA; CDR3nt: TGTGCCACCGGGACAGGGGCGGAGAACACCGGGGAGCTGTTTTTT; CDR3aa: CATGTGAENTGELFF
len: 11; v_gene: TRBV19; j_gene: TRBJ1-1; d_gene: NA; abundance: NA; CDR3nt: TGTACCAGTAGTGTTGGCACTGAAGCTTTCTTT; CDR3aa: CTSSVGTEAFF
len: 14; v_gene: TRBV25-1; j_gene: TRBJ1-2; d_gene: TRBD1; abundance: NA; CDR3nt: TGTGCCAGCAGTGAGGGTAAGGGGGCGTGGGGCTACACCTTC; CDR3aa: CASSEGKGAWGYTF
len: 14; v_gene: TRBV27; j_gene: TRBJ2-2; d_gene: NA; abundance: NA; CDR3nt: TGTGCCAGCAGTCCGGGGATGAACACCGGGGAGCTGTTTTTT; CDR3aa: CASSPGMNTGELFF
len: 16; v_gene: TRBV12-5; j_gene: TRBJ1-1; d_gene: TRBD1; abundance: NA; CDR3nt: TGTGCTAGTGGTTTGATACCGGGACAGATTTTCACTGAAGCTTTCTTT; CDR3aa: CASGLIPGQIFTEAFF
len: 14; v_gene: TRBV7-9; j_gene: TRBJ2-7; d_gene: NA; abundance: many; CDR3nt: TGTGCCAGCAAGGGCATGAGCGGTCCCTACGAGCAGTACTTC; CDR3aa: CASKGMSGPYEQYF
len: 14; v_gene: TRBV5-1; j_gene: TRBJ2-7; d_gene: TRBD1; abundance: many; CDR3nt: TGTGCCAGCAGCTCCGGGACAGGGACCTACGAGCAGTACTTC; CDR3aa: CASSSGTGTYEQYF
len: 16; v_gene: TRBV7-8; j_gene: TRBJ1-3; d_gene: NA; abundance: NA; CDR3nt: TGTGCCAGCAGCTTCGTCCCCCGGGGCTCTGGAAACACCATATATTTT; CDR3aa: CASSFVPRGSGNTIYF
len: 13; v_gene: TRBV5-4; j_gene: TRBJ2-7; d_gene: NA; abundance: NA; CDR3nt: TGTGCCAGCAGCTTGACAGGGCGATCCGAGCAGTACTTC; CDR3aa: CASSLTGRSEQYF
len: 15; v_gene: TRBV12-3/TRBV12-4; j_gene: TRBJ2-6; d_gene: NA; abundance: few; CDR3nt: TGTGCCAGCAGTCCACAGGAGTCTGGGGCCAACGTCCTGACTTTC; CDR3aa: CASSPQESGANVLTF
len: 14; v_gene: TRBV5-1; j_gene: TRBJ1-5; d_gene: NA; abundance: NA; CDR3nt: TGCGCCAGCAGCCAAGTACAGGGAAGTCAGCCCCAGCATTTT; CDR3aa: CASSQVQGSQPQHF
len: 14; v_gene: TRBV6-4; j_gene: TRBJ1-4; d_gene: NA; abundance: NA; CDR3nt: TGTGCCAGCAGTCCCCTCTCCGGACGAGTGGAACTGTTTTTT; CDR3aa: CASSPLSGRVELFF
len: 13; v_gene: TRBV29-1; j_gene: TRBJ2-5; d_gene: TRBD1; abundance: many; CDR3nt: TGCAGCGTTGCAACGGGACAGCAAGAGACCCAGTACTTC; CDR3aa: CSVATGQQETQYF
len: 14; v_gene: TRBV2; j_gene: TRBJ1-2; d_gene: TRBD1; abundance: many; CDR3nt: TGTGCCAGCAGTGCAGACAGGGTATTAAATGGCTACACCTTC; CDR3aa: CASSADRVLNGYTF
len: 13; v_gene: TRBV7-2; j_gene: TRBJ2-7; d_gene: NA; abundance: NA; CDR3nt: TGTGCCAGCAGCTTAATAGGGGCCAACGAGCAGTACTTC; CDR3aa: CASSLIGANEQYF
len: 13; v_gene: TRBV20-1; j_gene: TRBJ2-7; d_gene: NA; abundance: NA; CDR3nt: TGCAGTGCTAGAGATAAAGGGGGCTACGAGCAGTACTTC; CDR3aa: CSARDKGGYEQYF
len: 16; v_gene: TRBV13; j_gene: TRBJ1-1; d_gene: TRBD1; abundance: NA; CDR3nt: TGTGCCAGCAGCCAGAGTCCCGGGACAGGGATGACTGAAGCTTTCTTT; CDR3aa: CASSQSPGTGMTEAFF
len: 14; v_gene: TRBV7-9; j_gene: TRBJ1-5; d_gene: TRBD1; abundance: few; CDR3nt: TGTGCCAGCAGCCCAAAGGGACAGTATCAGCCCCAGCATTTT; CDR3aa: CASSPKGQYQPQHF
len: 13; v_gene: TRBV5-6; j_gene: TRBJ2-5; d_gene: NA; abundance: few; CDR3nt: TGTGCCAGCAGACCTGGACGCCTAGAGACCCAGTACTTC; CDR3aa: CASRPGRLETQYF
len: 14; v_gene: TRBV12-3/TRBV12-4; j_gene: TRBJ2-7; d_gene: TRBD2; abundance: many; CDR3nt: TGTGCCAGCAACATAGCGGGAGATGGGAACGAGCAGTACTTC; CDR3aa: CASNIAGDGNEQYF
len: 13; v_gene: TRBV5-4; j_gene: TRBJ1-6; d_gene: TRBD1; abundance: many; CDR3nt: TGTGCCAGCAAGACAGGGGTAAATTCACCCCTCCACTTT; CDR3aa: CASKTGVNSPLHF
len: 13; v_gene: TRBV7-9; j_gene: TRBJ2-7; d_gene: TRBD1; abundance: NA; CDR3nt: TGTGCCAGCAGCGCGCCGGGACAGGGGAGCCAGTACTTC; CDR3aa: CASSAPGQGSQYF
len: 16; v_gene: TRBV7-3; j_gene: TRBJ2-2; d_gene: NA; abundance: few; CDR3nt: TGTGCCAGCAGCCCAGGCCCAGGCTTCCACACCGGGGAGCTGTTTTTT; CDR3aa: CASSPGPGFHTGELFF
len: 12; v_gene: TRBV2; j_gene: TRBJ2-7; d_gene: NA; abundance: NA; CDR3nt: TGTGCCAGCAGTGAAGCGCGAGACCCCCAGTACTTC; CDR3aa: CASSEARDPQYF
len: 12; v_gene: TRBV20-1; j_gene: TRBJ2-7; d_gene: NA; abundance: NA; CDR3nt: TGCAGTGCGCCGACTGGCTGGGGCGAGCAGTACTTC; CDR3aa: CSAPTGWGEQYF
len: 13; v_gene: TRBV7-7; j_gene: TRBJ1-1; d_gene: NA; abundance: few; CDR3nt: TGTGCTAGCAGCTCCTCTGTTGACACTGAAGCTTTCTTT; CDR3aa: CASSSSVDTEAFF
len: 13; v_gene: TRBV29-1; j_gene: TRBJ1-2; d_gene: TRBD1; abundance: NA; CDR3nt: TGCAGCGTTGAGACAGGGGCGGGCTATGGCTACACCTTC; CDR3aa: CSVETGAGYGYTF
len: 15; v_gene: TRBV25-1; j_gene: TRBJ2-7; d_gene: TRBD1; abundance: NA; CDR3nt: TGTGCCAGCAGTGACTACCGGGACAGGGTCAACGAGCAGTACTTC; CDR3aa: CASSDYRDRVNEQYF
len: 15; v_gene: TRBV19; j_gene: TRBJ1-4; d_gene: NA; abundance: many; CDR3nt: TGTGCCAGTAGTAGGGGGCCGTCAACTAATGAAAAACTGTTTTTT; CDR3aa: CASSRGPSTNEKLFF
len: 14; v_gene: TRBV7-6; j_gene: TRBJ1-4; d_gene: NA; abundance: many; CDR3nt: TGTGCCAGCAGCTTAACAGGGATGGGAGAAAAACTGTTTTTT; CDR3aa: CASSLTGMGEKLFF
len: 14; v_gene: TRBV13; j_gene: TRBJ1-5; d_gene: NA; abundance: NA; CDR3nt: TGTGCCAGCAGCTTAGGGTGGACCAATCAGCCCCAGCATTTT; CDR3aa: CASSLGWTNQPQHF
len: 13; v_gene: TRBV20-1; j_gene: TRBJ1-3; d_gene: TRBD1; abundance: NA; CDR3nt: TGCAGTGCTAGCAGGGGGACAGGGAACACCATATATTTT; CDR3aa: CSASRGTGNTIYF
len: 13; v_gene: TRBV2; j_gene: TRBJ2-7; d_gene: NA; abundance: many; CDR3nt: TGTGCCAGCACCCAACCGGGTTCCTACGAGCAGTACTTC; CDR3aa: CASTQPGSYEQYF
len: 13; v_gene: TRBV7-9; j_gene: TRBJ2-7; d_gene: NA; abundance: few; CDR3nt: TGTGCCAGCAGCGTCTTTTTGTTCTACGAGCAGTACTTC; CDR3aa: CASSVFLFYEQYF
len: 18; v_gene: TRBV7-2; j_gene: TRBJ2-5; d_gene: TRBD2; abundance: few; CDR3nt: TGTGCCAGCAGCTTAAGCCCGGGACTAGCGGGGGACCAAGAGACCCAGTACTTC; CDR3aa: CASSLSPGLAGDQETQYF
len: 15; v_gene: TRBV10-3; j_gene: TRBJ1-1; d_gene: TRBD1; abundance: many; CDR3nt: TGTGCCATCAGTGAGGACAGGGAAACGAACACTGAAGCTTTCTTT; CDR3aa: CAISEDRETNTEAFF
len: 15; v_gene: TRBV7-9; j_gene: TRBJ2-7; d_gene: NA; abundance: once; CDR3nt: TGTGCCAGCAGCCTTCTTGGCGATCACTCCTACGAGCAGTACTTC; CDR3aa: CASSLLGDHSYEQYF
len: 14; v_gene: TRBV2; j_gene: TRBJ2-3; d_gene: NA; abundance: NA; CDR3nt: TGTGCCAGCAGGGGGGTGGTGGGGGCAGATACGCAGTATTTT; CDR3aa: CASRGVVGADTQYF
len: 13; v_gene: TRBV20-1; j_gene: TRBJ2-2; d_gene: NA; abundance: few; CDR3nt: TGCAGTGCTAGGCCCCCGGTGGCCGGGGAGCTGTTTTTT; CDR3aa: CSARPPVAGELFF
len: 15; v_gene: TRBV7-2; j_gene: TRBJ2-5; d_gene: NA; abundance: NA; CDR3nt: TGTGCCAGCAGCTTGGCGGGACGGTATGAGGGGACCCAGTACTTC; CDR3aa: CASSLAGRYEGTQYF
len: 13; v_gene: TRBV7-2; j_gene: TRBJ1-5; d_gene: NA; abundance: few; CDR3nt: TGTGCCAGCAGTTTGCCCCCGAATCAGCCCCAGCATTTT; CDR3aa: CASSLPPNQPQHF
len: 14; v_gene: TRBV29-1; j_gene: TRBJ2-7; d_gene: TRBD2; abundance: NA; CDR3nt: TGCAGCGTGCTGACTAGCGGGGGGCCGGGTTGGCAGTACTTC; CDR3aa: CSVLTSGGPGWQYF
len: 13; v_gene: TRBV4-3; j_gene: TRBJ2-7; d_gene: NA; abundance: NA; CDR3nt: TGCGCCAGCAGCCAAGAATCTGAGATGGAGCAGTACTTC; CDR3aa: CASSQESEMEQYF
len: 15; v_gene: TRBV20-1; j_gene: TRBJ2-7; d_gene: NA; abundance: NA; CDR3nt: TGCAGTGCTAGATATGACAGTCCACCCTCCTACGAGCAGTACTTC; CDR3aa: CSARYDSPPSYEQYF
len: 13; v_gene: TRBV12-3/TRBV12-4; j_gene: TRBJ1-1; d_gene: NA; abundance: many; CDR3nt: TGTGCCAGCAGTTGGACCCTAAACGCTGAAGCTTTCTTT; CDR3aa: CASSWTLNAEAFF
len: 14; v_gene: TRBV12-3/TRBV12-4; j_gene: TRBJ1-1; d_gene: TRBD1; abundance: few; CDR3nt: TGTGCCAGCAGTTTTGTCCAGGGGGGCTGGGAGGCTTTCTTT; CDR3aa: CASSFVQGGWEAFF
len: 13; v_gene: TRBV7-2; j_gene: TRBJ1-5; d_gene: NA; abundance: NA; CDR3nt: TGTGCCAGCAGCTACTACAGGGACCAGCCCCAGCATTTT; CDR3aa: CASSYYRDQPQHF